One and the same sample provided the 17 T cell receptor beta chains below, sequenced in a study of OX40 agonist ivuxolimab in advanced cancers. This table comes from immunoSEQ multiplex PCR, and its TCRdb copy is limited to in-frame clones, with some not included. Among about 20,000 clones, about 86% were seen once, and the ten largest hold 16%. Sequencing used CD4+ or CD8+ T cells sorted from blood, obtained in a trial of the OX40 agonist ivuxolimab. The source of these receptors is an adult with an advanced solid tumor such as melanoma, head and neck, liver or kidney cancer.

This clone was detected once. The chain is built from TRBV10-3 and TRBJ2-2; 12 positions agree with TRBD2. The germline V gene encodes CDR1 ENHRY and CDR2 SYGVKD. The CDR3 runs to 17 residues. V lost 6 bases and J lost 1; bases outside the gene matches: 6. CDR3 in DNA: TGTGCCATCAGCCGGACTAGCGGGGTGGGGAACACCGGGGAGCTGTTTTTT. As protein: CAISRTSGVGNTGELFF.

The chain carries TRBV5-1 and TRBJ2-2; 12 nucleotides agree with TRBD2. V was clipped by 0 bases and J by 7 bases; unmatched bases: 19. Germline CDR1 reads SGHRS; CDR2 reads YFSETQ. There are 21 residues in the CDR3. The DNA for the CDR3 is TGCGCCAGCAGCTTGGCAGGAGCCCGGACTAGCGGGACCACGGAGGGCGGGGAGCTGTTTTTT. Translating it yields CASSLAGARTSGTTEGGELFF.

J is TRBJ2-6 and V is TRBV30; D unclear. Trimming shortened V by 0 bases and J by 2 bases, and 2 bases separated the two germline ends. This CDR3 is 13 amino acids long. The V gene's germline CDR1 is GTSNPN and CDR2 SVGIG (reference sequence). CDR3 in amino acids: CAWSVPGANVLTF. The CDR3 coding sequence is TGTGCCTGGAGTGTTCCTGGGGCCAACGTCCTGACTTTC. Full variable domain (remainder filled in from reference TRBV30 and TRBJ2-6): SQTIHQWPATLVQPVGSPLSLECTVEGTSNPNLYWYRQAAGRGLQLLFYSVGIGQISSEVPQNLSASRPQDRQFILSSKKLLLSDSGFYLCAWSVPGANVLTFGAGSRLTVL.

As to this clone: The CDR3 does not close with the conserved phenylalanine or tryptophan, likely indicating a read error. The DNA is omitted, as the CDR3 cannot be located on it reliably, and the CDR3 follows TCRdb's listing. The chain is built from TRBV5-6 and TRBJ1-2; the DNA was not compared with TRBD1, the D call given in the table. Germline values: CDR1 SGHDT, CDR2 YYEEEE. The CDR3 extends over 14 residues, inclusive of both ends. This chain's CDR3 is CASSRTGTPRYLVS.

CDR3 DNA: TGTGCCAGCAGCTTAGTAAGGGGAAACACCATATATTTT. Translated, it gives CASSLVRGNTIYF. The chain joins TRBV11-2 to TRBJ1-3; no firm D call. CDR1 SGHAT and CDR2 FQNNGV come from the germline V gene. V was cut by 1 base and J by 4 bases, with 5 bases left in between. This CDR3 is 13 amino acids long.

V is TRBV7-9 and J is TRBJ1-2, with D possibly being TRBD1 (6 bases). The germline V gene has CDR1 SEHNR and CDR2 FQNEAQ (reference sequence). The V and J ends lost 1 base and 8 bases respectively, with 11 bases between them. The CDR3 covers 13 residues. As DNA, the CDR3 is TGTGCCAGCAGCTTAGAAGGGGGTGAAGGCTACACCTTC. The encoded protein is CASSLEGGEGYTF.

The CDR3 sequence: CASRVSGMYYNEQFF. The CDR3, as DNA: TGTGCCAGCAGAGTTAGCGGGATGTACTACAATGAGCAGTTCTTC. The gene calls are TRBV2 and TRBJ2-1; 8 nucleotides match TRBD2. V trimming: 6 bases; J trimming: 3 bases; junction bases outside the gene matches: 7. Germline V CDR1 and CDR2: SNHLY, FYNNEI. The CDR3 covers 15 residues.

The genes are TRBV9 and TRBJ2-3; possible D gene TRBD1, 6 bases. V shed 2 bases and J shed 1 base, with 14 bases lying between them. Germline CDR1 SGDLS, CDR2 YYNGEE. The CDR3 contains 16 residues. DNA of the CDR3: TGTGCCAGCAGCGTGACCGGGCCAGGGGGCACAGATACGCAGTATTTT. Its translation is CASSVTGPGGTDTQYF.

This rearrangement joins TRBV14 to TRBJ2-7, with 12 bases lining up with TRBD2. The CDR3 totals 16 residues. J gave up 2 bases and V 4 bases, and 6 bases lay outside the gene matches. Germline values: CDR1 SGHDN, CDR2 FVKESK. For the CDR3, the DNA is TGTGCCAGCAGCCCGCTAGCGGGAGGGCCTGCCTACGAGCAGTACTTC. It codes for CASSPLAGGPAYEQYF.

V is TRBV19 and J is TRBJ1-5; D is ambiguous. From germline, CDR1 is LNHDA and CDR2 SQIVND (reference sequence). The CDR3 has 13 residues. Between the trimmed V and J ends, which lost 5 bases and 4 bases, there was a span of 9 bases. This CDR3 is CASSLTENQPQHF. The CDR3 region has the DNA TGTGCCAGTAGTTTAACAGAGAATCAGCCCCAGCATTTT. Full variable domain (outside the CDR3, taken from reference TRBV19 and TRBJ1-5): DGGITQSPKYLFRKEGQNVTLSCEQNLNHDAMYWYRQDPGQGLRLIYYSQIVNDFQKGDIAEGYSVSREKKESFPLTVTSAQKNPTAFYLCASSLTENQPQHFGDGTRLSIL.

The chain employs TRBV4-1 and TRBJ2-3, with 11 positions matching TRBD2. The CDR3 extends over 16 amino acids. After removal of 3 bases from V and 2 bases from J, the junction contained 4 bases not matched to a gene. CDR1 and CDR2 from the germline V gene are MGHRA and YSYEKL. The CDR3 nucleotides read TGCGCCAGCAGCCAGGGGACTAGCGGATACACAGATACGCAGTATTTT. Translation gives CASSQGTSGYTDTQYF.

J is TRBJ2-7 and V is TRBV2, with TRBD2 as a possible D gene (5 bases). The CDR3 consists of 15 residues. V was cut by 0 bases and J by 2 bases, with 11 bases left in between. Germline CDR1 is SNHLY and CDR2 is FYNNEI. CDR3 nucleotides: TGTGCCAGCAGTGAAGCCAGACTAACGGCCTACGAGCAGTACTTC. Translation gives CASSEARLTAYEQYF.

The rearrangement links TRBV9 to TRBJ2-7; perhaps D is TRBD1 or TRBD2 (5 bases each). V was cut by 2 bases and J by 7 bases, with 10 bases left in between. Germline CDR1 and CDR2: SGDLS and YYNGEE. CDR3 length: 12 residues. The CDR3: CASSVGDGEQYF. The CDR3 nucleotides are TGTGCCAGCAGCGTGGGGGACGGGGAGCAGTACTTC.

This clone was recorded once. The DNA for the CDR3 is TGCGCCAGCAGCCAAGAAGTCTTTAACACCGGGGAGCTGTTTTTT. The encoded protein is CASSQEVFNTGELFF. The chain uses TRBV4-3 and TRBJ2-2; D remains unclear. CDR1 and CDR2 (germline): LGHNA, YSLEER. Trimming took 0 bases from V and 2 from J, leaving 7 bases between them. CDR3 length: 15 residues.

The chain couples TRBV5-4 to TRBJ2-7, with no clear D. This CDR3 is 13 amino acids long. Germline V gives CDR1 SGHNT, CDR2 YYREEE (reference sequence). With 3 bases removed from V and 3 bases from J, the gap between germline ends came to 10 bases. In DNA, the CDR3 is TGTGCCAGCAGCTCGAAGACGGTCTACGAGCAGTACTTC. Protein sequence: CASSSKTVYEQYF. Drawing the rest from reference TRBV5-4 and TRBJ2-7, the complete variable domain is ETGVTQSPTHLIKTRGQQVTLRCSSQSGHNTVSWYQQALGQGPQFIFQYYREEENGRGNFPPRFSGLQFPNYSSELNVNALELDDSALYLCASSSKTVYEQYFGPGTRLTVT.

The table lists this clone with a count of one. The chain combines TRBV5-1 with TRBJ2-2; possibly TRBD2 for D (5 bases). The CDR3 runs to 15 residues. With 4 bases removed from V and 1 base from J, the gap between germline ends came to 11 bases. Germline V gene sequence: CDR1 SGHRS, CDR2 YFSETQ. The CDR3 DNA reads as TGCGCCAGCAGCCAACAAGGAGGGAACACCGGGGAGCTGTTTTTT. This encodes CASSQQGGNTGELFF.

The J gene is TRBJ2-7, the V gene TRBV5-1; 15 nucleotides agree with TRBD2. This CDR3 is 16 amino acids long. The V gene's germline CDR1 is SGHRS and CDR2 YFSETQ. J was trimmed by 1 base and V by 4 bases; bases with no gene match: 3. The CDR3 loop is CASSTGLAGGSYEQYF. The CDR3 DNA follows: TGCGCCAGCAGCACGGGACTAGCGGGAGGATCCTACGAGCAGTACTTC. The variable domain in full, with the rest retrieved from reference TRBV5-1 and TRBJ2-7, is KAGVTQTPRYLIKTRGQQVTLSCSPISGHRSVSWYQQTPGQGLQFLFEYFSETQRNKGNFPGRFSGRQFSNSRSEMNVSTLELGDSALYLCASSTGLAGGSYEQYFGPGTRLTVT.